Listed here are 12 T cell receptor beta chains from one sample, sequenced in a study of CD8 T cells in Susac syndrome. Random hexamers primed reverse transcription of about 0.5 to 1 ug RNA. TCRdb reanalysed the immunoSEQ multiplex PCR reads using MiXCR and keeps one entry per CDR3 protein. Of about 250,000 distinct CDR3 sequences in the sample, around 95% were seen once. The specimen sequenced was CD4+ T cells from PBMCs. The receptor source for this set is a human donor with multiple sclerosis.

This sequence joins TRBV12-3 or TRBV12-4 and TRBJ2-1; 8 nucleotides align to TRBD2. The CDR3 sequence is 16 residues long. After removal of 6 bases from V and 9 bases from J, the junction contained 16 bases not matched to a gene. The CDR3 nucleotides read TGTGCCAGCAGCCCGACGGGCGGGGGGTCCCTAGGTGAGCAGTTCTTC. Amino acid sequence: CASSPTGGGSLGEQFF.

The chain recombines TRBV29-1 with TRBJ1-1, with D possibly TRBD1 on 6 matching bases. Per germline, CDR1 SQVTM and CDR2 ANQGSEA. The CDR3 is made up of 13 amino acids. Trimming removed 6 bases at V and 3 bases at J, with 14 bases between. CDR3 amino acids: CSVGEGGDTEAFF. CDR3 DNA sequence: TGCAGCGTCGGAGAGGGGGGGGACACTGAAGCTTTCTTT.

This CDR3 reads CASSPQLEGMGWTQYF. The CDR3 nucleotides read TGCGCCAGCAGTCCCCAGCTGGAGGGGATGGGGTGGACCCAGTACTTC. V gene TRBV5-1 combines with J gene TRBJ2-5; D may be TRBD2 (6 bases). The CDR3 consists of 16 residues. V lost 5 bases and J 7 bases, leaving 24 bases between the germline ends. CDR1 SGHRS and CDR2 YFSETQ come from the germline V gene.

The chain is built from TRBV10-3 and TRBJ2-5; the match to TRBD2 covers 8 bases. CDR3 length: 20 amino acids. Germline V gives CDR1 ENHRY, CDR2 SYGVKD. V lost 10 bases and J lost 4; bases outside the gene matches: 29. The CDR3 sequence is CATSLTGVGGSAGARETQYF. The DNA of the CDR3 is TGTGCCACATCGTTAACTGGGGTTGGAGGCTCAGCGGGGGCTAGAGAGACCCAGTACTTC.

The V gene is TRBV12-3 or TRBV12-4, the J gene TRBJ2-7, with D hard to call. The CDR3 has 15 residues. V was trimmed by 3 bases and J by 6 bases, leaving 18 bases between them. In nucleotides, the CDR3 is TGTGCCAGCAGTTTCTCTAGTGACTCCTCGAGCGAGCAGTACTTC. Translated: CASSFSSDSSSEQYF.

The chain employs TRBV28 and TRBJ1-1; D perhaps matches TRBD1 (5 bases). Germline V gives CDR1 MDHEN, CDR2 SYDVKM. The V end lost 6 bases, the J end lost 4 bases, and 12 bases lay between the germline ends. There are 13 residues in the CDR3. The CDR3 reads CASRDTIGTEAFF. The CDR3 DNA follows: TGTGCCAGCAGGGACACCATCGGCACTGAAGCTTTCTTT.

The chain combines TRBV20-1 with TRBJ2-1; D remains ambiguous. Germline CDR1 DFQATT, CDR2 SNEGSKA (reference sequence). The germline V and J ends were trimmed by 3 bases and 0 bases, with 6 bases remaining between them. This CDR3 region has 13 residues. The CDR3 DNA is TGCAGTGCTAGCGGGCCCTCCTACAATGAGCAGTTCTTC. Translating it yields CSASGPSYNEQFF.

CDR3 nucleotides: TGCAGGGCCTCCGTGCCCGGTGGCACTGAAGCTTTCTTT. Its protein is CRASVPGGTEAFF. This rearrangement joins TRBV20-1 to TRBJ1-1; no clear D. The length of the CDR3 is 13 residues. Looked up from germline, CDR1 is DFQATT and CDR2 is SNEGSKA (reference sequence).

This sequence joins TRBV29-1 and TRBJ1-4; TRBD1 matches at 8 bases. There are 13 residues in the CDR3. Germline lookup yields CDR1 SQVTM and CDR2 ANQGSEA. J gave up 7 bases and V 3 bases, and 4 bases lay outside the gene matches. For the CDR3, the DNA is TGCAGCGTTGAGCCCAGGGGGCGTGAAAAACTGTTTTTT. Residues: CSVEPRGREKLFF.

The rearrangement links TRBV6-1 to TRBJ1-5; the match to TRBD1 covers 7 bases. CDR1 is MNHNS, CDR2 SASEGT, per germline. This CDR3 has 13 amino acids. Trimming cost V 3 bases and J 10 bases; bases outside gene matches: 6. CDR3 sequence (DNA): TGTGCCAGCAGTGATGCCCGAGGGGGCCCCCAGCATTTT. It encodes CASSDARGGPQHF.

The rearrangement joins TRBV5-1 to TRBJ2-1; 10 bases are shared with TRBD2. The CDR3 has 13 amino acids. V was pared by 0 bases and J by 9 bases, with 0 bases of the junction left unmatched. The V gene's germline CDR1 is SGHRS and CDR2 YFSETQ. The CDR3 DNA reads TGCGCCAGCAGCTTGGCTAGCGGGGGTGAGCAGTTCTTC. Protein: CASSLASGGEQFF.

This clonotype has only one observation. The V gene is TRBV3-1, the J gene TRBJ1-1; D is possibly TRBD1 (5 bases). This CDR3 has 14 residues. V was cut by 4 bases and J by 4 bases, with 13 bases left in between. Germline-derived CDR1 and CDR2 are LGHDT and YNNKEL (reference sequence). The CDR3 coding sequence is TGTGCCAGCAGCCCACAGTTTCAGGGCACTGAAGCTTTCTTT. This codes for CASSPQFQGTEAFF.